A single sample gave rise to the 4 T cell receptor beta chains below, sequenced in a study of T-cell memory formation after mild COVID-19. TCRdb reprocessed the 5' RACE reads via MiXCR and lists one record per CDR3 protein. In the table there are hundreds of thousands of distinct CDR3 sequences, about 22% of which are singletons. Material: PBMCs or a T cell subset sorted from them (not recorded which). Every receptor here comes from an adult woman who had mild COVID-19 (a few samples of this study predate the infection). Cell type and time point are not known.

The sample holds a few counts of this clonotype. V usage is TRBV11-2 and J usage is TRBJ2-6, with a possible D match to TRBD1 (5 bases). V lost 1 base, J lost 0 bases, and 19 bases lay in between. The CDR3 runs to 20 residues. CDR1 is SGHAT, CDR2 FQNNGV, per germline. CDR3 nucleotide sequence: TGTGCCAGCAGCTTAGCCCCCACTACAGGCTACGGCTCTGGGGCCAACGTCCTGACTTTC. This encodes CASSLAPTTGYGSGANVLTF.

This clonotype was seen only a few times. The CDR3: CASSLALASGGTDTQYF. In nucleotides, the CDR3 is TGTGCCAGCAGCTTAGCTCTGGCTAGCGGGGGCACAGATACGCAGTATTTT. The chain has TRBV7-9 and TRBJ2-3, with 9 positions matching TRBD2. The V gene end was trimmed by 0 bases and the J gene end by 1 base; junction bases not matched to a gene: 5. Germline V lookup: CDR1 SEHNR, CDR2 FQNEAQ (reference sequence). This CDR3 contains 17 residues.

The rearrangement links TRBV12-3 or TRBV12-4 to TRBJ1-1, with unresolved D. Trimming removed 6 bases from V and 3 bases from J, with 17 bases in between. The CDR3 consists of 15 residues. As DNA, the CDR3 is TGTGCCAGCAGGCGGGCCCTCTTTGAACACACTGAAGCTTTCTTT. Residues: CASRRALFEHTEAFF.

This clonotype was seen a handful of times. This chain links TRBV5-6 with TRBJ1-1; no firm D call. Between the trimmed V and J ends, which lost 0 bases and 0 bases, there was a span of 12 bases. Germline values: CDR1 SGHDT, CDR2 YYEEEE. This CDR3 is built from 16 residues. CDR3 bases: TGTGCCAGCAGCTTGGTAGGTATCGGAATGAACACTGAAGCTTTCTTT. Amino acids: CASSLVGIGMNTEAFF. Based on the CDR3 plus reference TRBV5-6 and TRBJ1-1, the full variable domain is DAGVTQSPTHLIKTRGQQVTLRCSPKSGHDTVSWYQQALGQGPQFIFQYYEEEERQRGNFPDRFSGHQFPNYSSELNVNALLLGDSALYLCASSLVGIGMNTEAFFGQGTRLTVV.